These 3 T cell receptor beta chains were sequenced from one sample in a study of blood T cell repertoires in COVID-19. The table came from immunoSEQ multiplex PCR; TCRdb's copy has only in-frame clones and leaves some out. The table lists under 300,000 clones, over 75% of them singletons. The sample consisted of peripheral blood. All receptors come from a human donor in a cohort sampled during active COVID-19.

The chain links TRBV27 to TRBJ1-1, with TRBD1 matching over 9 bases. The germline gives CDR1 MNHEY, CDR2 SMNVEV (reference sequence). The CDR3 loop spans 14 amino acids. Trimming removed 9 bases from V and 2 bases from J; junction bases left unmatched: 7. Here the CDR3 reads CASNRDRVNTEAFF. CDR3 nucleotide sequence: TGTGCCAGTAACCGGGACAGGGTTAACACTGAAGCTTTCTTT.

The rearrangement links TRBV2 to TRBJ2-7; 9 nucleotides agree with TRBD1. J was trimmed by 5 bases and V by 8 bases; bases with no gene match: 7. CDR1 and CDR2 (germline): SNHLY, FYNNEI. The CDR3 loop spans 13 amino acids. The CDR3 sequence is CASLGTGRHEQYF. CDR3 in DNA: TGTGCCAGCTTGGGGACAGGGAGGCACGAGCAGTACTTC.

V gene TRBV10-3 combines with J gene TRBJ2-7; the match to TRBD1 covers 7 bases. Germline V gene sequence: CDR1 ENHRY, CDR2 SYGVKD. V shed 10 bases, J shed 4 bases, and the junction held 13 bases outside the gene matches. The CDR3 is 14 amino acids. CDR3 loop: CANPRDSTPYEQYF. CDR3 coding DNA: TGTGCCAACCCCCGGGACAGCACCCCTTACGAGCAGTACTTC.